Each of the 14 T cell receptor beta chains below was sequenced from the same sample in a study of graft-versus-host responses after intestinal transplantation. For these receptors, no antigen is known. Sequencing was performed with immunoSEQ multiplex PCR; in TCRdb, only in-frame clones are kept and a portion is missing. Of about 130,000 clones in the sample, more than 80% were seen once. The sample here was unstimulated CD4+ T cells sorted from spleen or lymph node cells, taken before intestinal transplant. These receptors originate from a human donor who received an intestinal transplant.

This chain connects TRBV5-4 to TRBJ1-1; D not resolved. The V gene lost 0 bases and the J gene lost 0 bases, with 12 bases spanning the gap. Germline V gene lookup returns CDR1 SGHNT and CDR2 YYREEE (reference sequence). The CDR3 totals 16 residues. The CDR3 DNA reads TGTGCCAGCAGCTTGGGGCGCGGAGATATGAACACTGAAGCTTTCTTT. It specifies CASSLGRGDMNTEAFF. The whole variable domain, filled in from reference TRBV5-4 and TRBJ1-1, reads ETGVTQSPTHLIKTRGQQVTLRCSSQSGHNTVSWYQQALGQGPQFIFQYYREEENGRGNFPPRFSGLQFPNYSSELNVNALELDDSALYLCASSLGRGDMNTEAFFGQGTRLTVV.

V and J are TRBV4-1 and TRBJ1-5; D gene unclear. Trimming took off 0 bases at V and 7 bases at J, with 13 bases between the two ends. The length of the CDR3 is 15 residues. Germline values: CDR1 MGHRA, CDR2 YSYEKL. The CDR3 is CASSQEGYTGQPQHF. The CDR3 coding sequence is TGCGCCAGCAGCCAAGAAGGTTACACTGGACAGCCCCAGCATTTT.

The gene calls are TRBV12-5 and TRBJ2-1; D uncertain. The V and J ends lost 2 bases and 3 bases respectively, with 8 bases between them. The CDR3 contains 14 residues. Germline V gene data show CDR1 as LGHNT and CDR2 as FRNRAP. The CDR3 region has the DNA TGTGCTAGTGGTTTGTACAGCTACTACAATGAGCAGTTCTTC. This translates into CASGLYSYYNEQFF.

This clone came up a few times. This chain's CDR3 is CASSREMGLAGTGELFF. The DNA for the CDR3 is TGTGCCAGCAGCAGGGAGATGGGACTAGCGGGGACCGGGGAGCTGTTTTTT. The chain couples TRBV21-1 to TRBJ2-2; the table calls TRBD2, which could not be checked here. TRBV21-1 is classified as a pseudogene. This CDR3 is 17 amino acids long.

Only one count was recorded for this clone. This chain connects TRBV5-4 to TRBJ2-7; tentative D call: TRBD1 (6 bases). Germline V gene data show CDR1 as SGHNT and CDR2 as YYREEE (reference sequence). The length of the CDR3 is 13 residues. V dropped 4 bases and J dropped 5 bases, with 13 bases sitting between them. The CDR3 DNA sequence: TGTGCCAGCAGCATCCAACAGGGCCACGAGCAGTACTTC. Amino acid sequence: CASSIQQGHEQYF.

The chain couples TRBV5-6 to TRBJ2-7; 7 nucleotides line up with TRBD1. The V gene end was trimmed by 4 bases and the J gene end by 2 bases; junction bases not matched to a gene: 6. The germline gives CDR1 SGHDT, CDR2 YYEEEE. The CDR3 consists of 14 residues. CDR3 region: CASSVPGTAYEQYF. The CDR3 bases are TGTGCCAGCAGCGTCCCCGGGACAGCCTACGAGCAGTACTTC.

The chain has TRBV30 and TRBJ1-6; the D is unclear. The CDR3 sequence is 14 residues long. CDR1 is GTSNPN and CDR2 is SVGIG in the germline V gene (reference sequence). V was shortened by 7 bases and J by 0 bases, with 10 bases between the two germline ends. CDR3 loop: CASTARSYNSPLHF. The CDR3 DNA reads TGTGCCTCTACCGCCCGCTCCTATAATTCACCCCTCCACTTT. Based on the CDR3 plus reference TRBV30 and TRBJ1-6, the full variable domain is SQTIHQWPATLVQPVGSPLSLECTVEGTSNPNLYWYRQAAGRGLQLLFYSVGIGQISSEVPQNLSASRPQDRQFILSSKKLLLSDSGFYLCASTARSYNSPLHFGNGTRLTVT.

The chain recombines TRBV6-6 with TRBJ1-6; 9 bases map to TRBD1. Germline values: CDR1 MNHNY, CDR2 SVGAGI (reference sequence). Trimming removed 7 bases from V and 7 bases from J; junction bases left unmatched: 8. The CDR3 runs 15 residues. The CDR3 spells CASTRGQGPNSPLHF. The CDR3 bases are TGTGCCAGCACCCGGGGACAGGGACCCAATTCACCCCTCCACTTT.

V usage is TRBV6-1 and J usage is TRBJ1-3, with D maybe TRBD1 (6 bases). This CDR3 region has 15 residues. Trimming took off 4 bases at V and 4 bases at J, with 14 bases between the two ends. Per the germline V gene, CDR1 is MNHNS and CDR2 is SASEGT. The CDR3 nucleotides are TGTGCCAGCAGTGGACCCGGGACATCAGGAAACACCATATATTTT. This gives the protein CASSGPGTSGNTIYF.

The rearrangement uses TRBV5-4 and TRBJ1-5, with 9 bases identical to TRBD1. The CDR3 runs to 14 residues. Looked up from germline, CDR1 is SGHNT and CDR2 is YYREEE (reference sequence). V gave up 4 bases and J gave up 3 bases; unmatched junction bases: 2. The CDR3 DNA follows: TGTGCCAGCAGCCGACAGGGGGACAATCAGCCCCAGCATTTT. Translating gives CASSRQGDNQPQHF.

This chain links TRBV6-1 with TRBJ1-4, with TRBD1 matching 11 bases. Trimming took 7 bases from V and 6 from J; bases not matched to a gene: 4. The CDR3 contains 14 residues. CDR1 and CDR2 (germline): MNHNS, SASEGT. CDR3 sequence: CASTRTGGYEKLFF. The CDR3 coding sequence is TGTGCCAGCACCAGGACAGGGGGCTATGAAAAACTGTTTTTT.

The chain has TRBV6-5 and TRBJ2-5; D may correspond to TRBD1 or TRBD2 (5 bases each). Germline V gene sequence: CDR1 MNHEY, CDR2 SVGAGI. V dropped 5 bases and J dropped 3 bases, with 10 bases sitting between them. This CDR3 has 13 amino acids. The CDR3 here is CASSEWGKETQYF. In DNA, the CDR3 is TGTGCCAGCAGTGAATGGGGGAAAGAGACCCAGTACTTC.

The chain links TRBV9 to TRBJ2-5; 9 bases fit TRBD2. The CDR3 totals 15 residues. The ends lost 0 bases at V and 2 bases at J; junction bases unmatched: 2. Per germline, CDR1 SGDLS and CDR2 YYNGEE. DNA for the CDR3: TGTGCCAGCAGCGTAGTTAGCGGGGGACAAGAGACCCAGTACTTC. This translates into CASSVVSGGQETQYF.

The chain links TRBV5-6 to TRBJ2-2; 8 bases are shared with TRBD1. The CDR3 totals 16 residues. Germline V gene data show CDR1 as SGHDT and CDR2 as YYEEEE. V lost 2 bases to trimming and J lost 6 bases; unmatched junction nucleotides: 9. The CDR3 loop reads CASSFWAGGFAGELFF. The CDR3 DNA sequence: TGTGCCAGCAGCTTTTGGGCAGGGGGCTTTGCCGGGGAGCTGTTTTTT.